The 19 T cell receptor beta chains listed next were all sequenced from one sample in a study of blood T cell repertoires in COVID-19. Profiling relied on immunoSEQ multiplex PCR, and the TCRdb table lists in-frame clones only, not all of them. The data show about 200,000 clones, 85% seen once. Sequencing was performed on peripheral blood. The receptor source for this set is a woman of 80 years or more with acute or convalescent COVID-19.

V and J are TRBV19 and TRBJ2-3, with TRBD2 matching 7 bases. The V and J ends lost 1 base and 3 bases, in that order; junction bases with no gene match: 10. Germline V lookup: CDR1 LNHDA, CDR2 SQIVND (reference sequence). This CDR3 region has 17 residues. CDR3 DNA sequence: TGTGCCAGTAGTATAGGGAGAGCGGGATTCACGACAGATACGCAGTATTTT. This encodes CASSIGRAGFTTDTQYF.

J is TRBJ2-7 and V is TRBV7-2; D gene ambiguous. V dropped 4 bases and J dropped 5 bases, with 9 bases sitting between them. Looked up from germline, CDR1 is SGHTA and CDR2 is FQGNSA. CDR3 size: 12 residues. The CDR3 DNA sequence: TGTGCCAGCAGCTCCTACCTGCACGAGCAGTACTTC. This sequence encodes CASSSYLHEQYF.

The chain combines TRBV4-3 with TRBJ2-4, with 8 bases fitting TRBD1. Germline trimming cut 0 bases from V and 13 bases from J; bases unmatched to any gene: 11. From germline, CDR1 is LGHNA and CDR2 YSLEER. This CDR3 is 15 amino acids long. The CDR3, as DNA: TGCGCCAGCAGCCAAGATGGAGGACAGGGAAGGGTGCAGTACTTC. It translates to CASSQDGGQGRVQYF.

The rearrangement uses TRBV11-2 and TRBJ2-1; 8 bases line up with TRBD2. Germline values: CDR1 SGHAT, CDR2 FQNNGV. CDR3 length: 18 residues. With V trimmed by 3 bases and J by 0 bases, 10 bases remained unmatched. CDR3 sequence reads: CASSFPLAGGSSYNEQFF. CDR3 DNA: TGTGCCAGCAGCTTCCCTCTAGCGGGCGGAAGCTCCTACAATGAGCAGTTCTTC.

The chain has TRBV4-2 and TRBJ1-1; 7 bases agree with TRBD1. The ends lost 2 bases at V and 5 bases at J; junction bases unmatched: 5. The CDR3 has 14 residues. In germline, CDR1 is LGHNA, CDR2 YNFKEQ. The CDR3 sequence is CASSQWQGGTEAFF. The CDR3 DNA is TGTGCCAGCAGCCAATGGCAGGGGGGTACTGAAGCTTTCTTT.

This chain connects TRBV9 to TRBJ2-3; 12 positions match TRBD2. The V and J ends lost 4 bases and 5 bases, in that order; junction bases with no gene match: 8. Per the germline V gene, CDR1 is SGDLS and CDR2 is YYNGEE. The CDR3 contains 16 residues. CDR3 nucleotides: TGTGCCAGCAGCCTCGGGACTAGCGGGTTAGTAGATACGCAGTATTTT. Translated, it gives CASSLGTSGLVDTQYF.

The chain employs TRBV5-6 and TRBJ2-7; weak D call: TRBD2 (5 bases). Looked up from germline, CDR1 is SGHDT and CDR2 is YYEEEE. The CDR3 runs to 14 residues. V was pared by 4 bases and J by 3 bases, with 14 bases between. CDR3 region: CASSQAEVVYEQYF. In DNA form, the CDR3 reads TGTGCCAGCAGCCAAGCGGAAGTGGTCTACGAGCAGTACTTC.

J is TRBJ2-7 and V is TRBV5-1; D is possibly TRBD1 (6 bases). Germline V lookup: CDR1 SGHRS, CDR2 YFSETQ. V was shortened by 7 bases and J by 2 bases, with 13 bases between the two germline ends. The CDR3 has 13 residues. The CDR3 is CASSLPGAYEQYF. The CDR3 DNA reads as TGCGCCAGCTCCTTGCCAGGGGCCTACGAGCAGTACTTC.

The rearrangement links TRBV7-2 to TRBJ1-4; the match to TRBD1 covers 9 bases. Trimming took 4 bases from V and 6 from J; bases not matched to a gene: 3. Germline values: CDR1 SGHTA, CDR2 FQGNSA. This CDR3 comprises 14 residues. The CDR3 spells CASSSGTGHEKLFF. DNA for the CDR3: TGTGCCAGCAGCTCCGGGACAGGGCATGAAAAACTGTTTTTT.

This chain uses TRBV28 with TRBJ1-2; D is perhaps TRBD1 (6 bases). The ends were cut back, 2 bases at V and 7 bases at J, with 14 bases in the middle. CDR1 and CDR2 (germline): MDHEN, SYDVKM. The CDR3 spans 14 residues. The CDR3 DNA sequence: TGTGCCAGCAGTTTAAGTACAGGGTTTAGTGGCTACACCTTC. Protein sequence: CASSLSTGFSGYTF.

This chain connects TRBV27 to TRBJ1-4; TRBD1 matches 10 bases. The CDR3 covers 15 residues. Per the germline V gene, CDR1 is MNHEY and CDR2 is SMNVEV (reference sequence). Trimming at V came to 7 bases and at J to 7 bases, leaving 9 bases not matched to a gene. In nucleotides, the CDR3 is TGTGCCAGCACCCGCCGGGGGGACAGGGGTGAAAAACTGTTTTTT. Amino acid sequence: CASTRRGDRGEKLFF.

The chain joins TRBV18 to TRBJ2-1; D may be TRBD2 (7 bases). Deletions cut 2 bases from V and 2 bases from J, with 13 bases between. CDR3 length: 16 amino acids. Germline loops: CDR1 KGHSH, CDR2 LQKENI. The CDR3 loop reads CASSPTGLAAYNEQFF. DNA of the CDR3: TGTGCCAGCTCACCAACAGGGCTAGCGGCCTACAATGAGCAGTTCTTC.

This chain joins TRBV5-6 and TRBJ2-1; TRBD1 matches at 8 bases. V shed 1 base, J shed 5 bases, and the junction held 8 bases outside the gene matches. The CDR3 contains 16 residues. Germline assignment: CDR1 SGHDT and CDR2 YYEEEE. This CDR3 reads CASSLKLGQAHNEQFF. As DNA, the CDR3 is TGTGCCAGCAGCTTGAAGTTGGGACAGGCACACAATGAGCAGTTCTTC.

The CDR3 here is CATAMTIGQLRNTEAFF. CDR3 DNA: TGTGCCACGGCAATGACGATAGGACAGCTGAGGAACACTGAAGCTTTCTTT. V and J are TRBV30 and TRBJ1-1, with D possibly matching TRBD1 (6 bases). The CDR3 sequence is 17 residues long. Trimming left V 8 bases short and J 1 base short, with 26 bases between. Germline lookup yields CDR1 GTSNPN and CDR2 SVGIG (reference sequence).

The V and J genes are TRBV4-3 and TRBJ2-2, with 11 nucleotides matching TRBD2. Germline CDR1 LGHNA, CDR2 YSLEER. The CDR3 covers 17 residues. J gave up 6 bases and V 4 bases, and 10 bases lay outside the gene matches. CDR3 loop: CASSPLTVAGGPGELFF. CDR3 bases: TGCGCCAGCAGCCCCCTTACGGTAGCGGGAGGGCCCGGGGAGCTGTTTTTT.

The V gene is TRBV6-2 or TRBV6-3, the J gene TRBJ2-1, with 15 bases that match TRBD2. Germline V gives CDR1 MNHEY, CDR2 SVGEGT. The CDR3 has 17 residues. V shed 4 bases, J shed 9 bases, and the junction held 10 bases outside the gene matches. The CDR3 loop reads CASSSRPGLAGGREQFF. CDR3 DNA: TGTGCCAGCAGTTCTCGACCGGGACTAGCGGGAGGTCGTGAGCAGTTCTTC.

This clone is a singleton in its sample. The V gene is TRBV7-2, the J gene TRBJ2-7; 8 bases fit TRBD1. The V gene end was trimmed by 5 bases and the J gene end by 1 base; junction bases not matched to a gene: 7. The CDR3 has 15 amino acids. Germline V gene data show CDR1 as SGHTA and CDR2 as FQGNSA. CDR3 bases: TGTGCCAGCAGCCTGGACAGGGAGAGTTCCTACGAGCAGTACTTC. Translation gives CASSLDRESSYEQYF.

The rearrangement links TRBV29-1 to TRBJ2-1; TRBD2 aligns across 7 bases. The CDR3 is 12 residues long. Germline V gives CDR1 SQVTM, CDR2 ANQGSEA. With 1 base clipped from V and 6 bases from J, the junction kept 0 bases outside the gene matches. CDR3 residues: CSVEGTSNEQFF. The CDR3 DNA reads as TGCAGCGTTGAAGGGACTAGCAATGAGCAGTTCTTC.

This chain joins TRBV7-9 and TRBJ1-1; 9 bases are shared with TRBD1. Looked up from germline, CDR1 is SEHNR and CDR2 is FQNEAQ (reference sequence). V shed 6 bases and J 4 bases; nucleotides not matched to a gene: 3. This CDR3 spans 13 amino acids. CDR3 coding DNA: TGTGCCAGCAGGCCGACAGGGGGCACTGAAGCTTTCTTT. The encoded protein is CASRPTGGTEAFF. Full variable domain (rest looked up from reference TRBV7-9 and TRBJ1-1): DTGVSQNPRHKITKRGQNVTFRCDPISEHNRLYWYRQTLGQGPEFLTYFQNEAQLEKSRLLSDRFSAERPKGSFSTLEIQRTEQGDSAMYLCASRPTGGTEAFFGQGTRLTVV.